These 13 T cell receptor beta chains came from one sample sequenced in a study of OX40 agonist ivuxolimab in advanced cancers. Libraries were constructed by the immunoSEQ multiplex PCR assay. TCRdb obtained this table from immuneACCESS and retained in-frame rearrangements with V and J assigned. These tables miss some clones; where compared with another copy, unresolved V genes account for less than half of the shortfall, and the remainder is unexplained. The sample data list 130,000 or so clones, and about 93% of these were observed just once. The biggest ten clones account for more than 0.15% of the sample. This material consisted of CD4+ or CD8+ T cells sorted from blood, taken in a trial of the OX40 agonist ivuxolimab. The receptors were sampled from an adult with an advanced solid tumor such as melanoma, head and neck, liver or kidney cancer.

The rearrangement links TRBV19 to TRBJ2-6; no reliable D call. Per germline, CDR1 LNHDA and CDR2 SQIVND (reference sequence). The CDR3 has 15 residues. V was cut by 4 bases and J by 0 bases, with 7 bases left in between. CDR3 sequence (DNA): TGTGCCAGTAGTAATTGGGACTCTGGGGCCAACGTCCTGACTTTC. Protein: CASSNWDSGANVLTF.

The V and J genes are TRBV6-5 and TRBJ2-5; D not resolved. Germline CDR1 MNHEY, CDR2 SVGAGI. Trimming removed 2 bases from V and 3 bases from J, with 4 bases in between. This CDR3 comprises 12 residues. The CDR3 region has the DNA TGTGCCAGCAGTTACGCTAAAGAGACCCAGTACTTC. Residues: CASSYAKETQYF.

The rearrangement links TRBV7-9 to TRBJ2-2; TRBD1 matches at 7 bases. V was pared by 5 bases and J by 0 bases, with 3 bases of the junction left unmatched. The germline V gene encodes CDR1 SEHNR and CDR2 FQNEAQ (reference sequence). The CDR3 has 15 amino acids. The CDR3: CASSRDRANTGELFF. The CDR3 DNA reads TGTGCCAGCAGCCGAGACAGGGCGAACACCGGGGAGCTGTTTTTT.

The chain combines TRBV18 with TRBJ2-5; D is perhaps TRBD2 (6 bases). The germline V gene has CDR1 KGHSH and CDR2 LQKENI. Trimming left V 6 bases short and J 5 bases short, with 13 bases between. There are 13 residues in the CDR3. The CDR3 is CASSLGLGETQYF. In DNA form, the CDR3 reads TGTGCCAGCTCCCTGGGACTGGGCGAGACCCAGTACTTC.

The genes are TRBV7-3 and TRBJ2-1, with D possibly matching TRBD2 (6 bases). Trimming removed 8 bases from V and 0 bases from J, with 11 bases in between. Per germline, CDR1 SGHTA and CDR2 FQGTGA. This CDR3 has 14 residues. In nucleotides, the CDR3 is TGTGCCAGCGGAGGGGACTCCTCCTACAATGAGCAGTTCTTC. It encodes CASGGDSSYNEQFF. Supplemented by reference TRBV7-3 and TRBJ2-1, the full variable domain reads GAGVSQTPSNKVTEKGKYVELRCDPISGHTALYWYRQSLGQGPEFLIYFQGTGAADDSGLPNDRFFAVRPEGSVSTLKIQRTERGDSAVYLCASGGDSSYNEQFFGPGTRLTVL.

The gene calls are TRBV6-6 and TRBJ2-7, with D possibly called TRBD1 or TRBD2 (5 bases each). The V gene's germline CDR1 is MNHNY and CDR2 SVGAGI (reference sequence). Between the trimmed V and J ends, which lost 2 bases and 2 bases, there was a span of 16 bases. The CDR3 totals 16 residues. The CDR3 sequence is CASSYPTGRPTYEQYF. The CDR3 DNA reads TGTGCCAGCAGTTACCCAACGGGACGGCCGACCTACGAGCAGTACTTC.

The J gene is TRBJ2-1, the V gene TRBV7-2; the match to TRBD1 covers 7 bases. Germline V gene sequence: CDR1 SGHTA, CDR2 FQGNSA. This CDR3 has 15 residues. Trimming removed 5 bases from V and 0 bases from J; junction bases left unmatched: 4. The CDR3 here is CASSLDRSSYNEQFF. The CDR3 DNA sequence: TGTGCCAGCAGCCTGGACAGGAGCTCCTACAATGAGCAGTTCTTC.

This clone showed up just once. In DNA form, the CDR3 reads TGTGCCAGCAGCCTCGGGGCTAGCACAGATACGCAGTATTTT. Translating gives CASSLGASTDTQYF. This chain links TRBV27 with TRBJ2-3; tentatively, D is TRBD1 or TRBD2 (5 bases each). V lost 6 bases, J lost 0 bases, and 10 bases lay in between. Germline loops: CDR1 MNHEY, CDR2 SMNVEV (reference sequence). The CDR3 extends over 14 amino acids.

The V gene is TRBV6-5, the J gene TRBJ2-3; D remains unclear. CDR1 and CDR2 from the germline V gene are MNHEY and SVGAGI. V dropped 5 bases and J dropped 6 bases, with 12 bases sitting between them. The CDR3 contains 13 residues. The CDR3 sequence is CASSRDTVDTQYF. The CDR3, as DNA: TGTGCCAGCAGTCGCGACACGGTGGATACGCAGTATTTT.

The chain carries TRBV18 and TRBJ2-1; 7 bases are shared with TRBD2. J gave up 2 bases and V 2 bases, and 3 bases lay outside the gene matches. The CDR3 is 15 amino acids. CDR1 and CDR2 from the germline V gene are KGHSH and LQKENI. DNA of the CDR3: TGTGCCAGCTCACCAGGGGGGGGAACCTACAATGAGCAGTTCTTC. It is translated as CASSPGGGTYNEQFF.

The CDR3 nucleotides read TGTGCCAGCAGTTTAGGTACAGGGAGAGAGAGGAACACCATATATTTT. The encoded protein is CASSLGTGRERNTIYF. The chain has TRBV28 and TRBJ1-3, with D maybe TRBD1 (6 bases). The CDR3 spans 16 residues. V shed 2 bases and J shed 7 bases, with 18 bases lying between them. Germline V gives CDR1 MDHEN, CDR2 SYDVKM.

This chain uses TRBV5-1 with TRBJ2-3; 7 bases are shared with TRBD2. With V trimmed by 2 bases and J by 6 bases, 6 bases remained unmatched. The CDR3 loop spans 14 amino acids. Germline loops: CDR1 SGHRS, CDR2 YFSETQ. The CDR3 region is CASSFSSGSDTQYF. CDR3 sequence (DNA): TGCGCCAGCAGCTTCTCTAGCGGCTCGGATACGCAGTATTTT.

The chain recombines TRBV29-1 with TRBJ2-7; TRBD1 matches at 7 bases. J lost 2 bases, V lost 6 bases, and 7 bases had no gene match. The CDR3 totals 13 residues. Germline V gene data show CDR1 as SQVTM and CDR2 as ANQGSEA. CDR3 region: CSVRQGGTYEQYF. CDR3 sequence (DNA): TGCAGCGTGCGACAGGGTGGGACCTACGAGCAGTACTTC.